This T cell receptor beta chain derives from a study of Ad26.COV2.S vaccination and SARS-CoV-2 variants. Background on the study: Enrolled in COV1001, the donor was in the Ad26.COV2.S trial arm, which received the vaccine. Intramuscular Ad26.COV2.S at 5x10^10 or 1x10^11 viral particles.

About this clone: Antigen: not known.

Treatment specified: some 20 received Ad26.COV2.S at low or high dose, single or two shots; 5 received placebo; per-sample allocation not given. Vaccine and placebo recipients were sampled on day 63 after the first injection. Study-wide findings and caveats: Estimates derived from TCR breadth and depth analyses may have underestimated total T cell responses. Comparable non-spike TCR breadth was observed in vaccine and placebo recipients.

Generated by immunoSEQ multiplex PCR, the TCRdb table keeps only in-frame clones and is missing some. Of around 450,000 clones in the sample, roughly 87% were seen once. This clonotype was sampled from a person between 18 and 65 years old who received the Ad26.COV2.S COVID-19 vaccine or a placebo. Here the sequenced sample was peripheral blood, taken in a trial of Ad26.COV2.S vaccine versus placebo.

The CDR3 protein is CASSPLGGDQPQHF. The CDR3 region has the DNA TGTGCCAGCAGTCCCCTGGGGGGGGATCAGCCCCAGCATTTT. This rearrangement joins TRBV28 to TRBJ1-5, with a weak D call TRBD1 (5 bases). CDR3 length: 14 residues. Germline V gene data show CDR1 as MDHEN and CDR2 as SYDVKM. Trimming cost V 5 bases and J 5 bases, with 13 bases left between them.